This TCR beta chain originates from a study of regulatory T cells in long-lasting Graves disease. CDR3 regions were amplified by Arm-PCR using iRepertoire HTBI primers to build TCR beta libraries. TCRdb itself ran the multiplex PCR reads through MiXCR, one entry per CDR3 protein. The sample records roughly 400,000 distinct CDR3 sequences, roughly 15% being singletons. At least ten counts were recorded for this clonotype. Regarding time point: newly diagnosed GD, antithyroid drugs for less than 3 months. The TCR library was made from RNA extracted from PBMCs. The same data also contributed to another study, on T cells in Graves' hyperthyroidism and ophthalmopathy.

The TCR comes from a woman under 30 with Graves disease. Sequenced here: peripheral blood mononuclear cells (PBMCs), sampled at new diagnosis, from a patient treated with antithyroid drugs.

CDR3: CASSEALRPPGEQFF. The CDR3 DNA sequence: TGTGCCAGCAGTGAAGCGCTCCGGCCCCCAGGTGAGCAGTTCTTC. This rearrangement joins TRBV2 to TRBJ2-1; no clear D. The V end lost 0 bases, the J end lost 9 bases, and 15 bases lay between the germline ends. In germline, CDR1 is SNHLY, CDR2 FYNNEI. The CDR3 is 15 residues long.